The source of this T cell receptor beta chain is a study of T-cell memory formation after mild COVID-19. About the research overall: Clustering of TCRs was largely donor specific.

On this clonotype: Its antigen is not identified.

The V gene's germline CDR1 is LGHDT and CDR2 YNNKEL (reference sequence). The trim removed 4 bases at V and 10 bases at J, leaving 11 bases unmatched. The CDR3 has 14 amino acids. Study results and caveats: Contracting clones from day 15 to 85 had balanced CD4/CD8; later expanders favoured CD4+. Mainly CM and EM harbored the contracting CD4+ clones; mainly EMRA harbored the CD8+ ones.

MiXCR was run by TCRdb on the 5' RACE reads, yielding one entry per CDR3 protein. The sample yields over 450,000 distinct CDR3 sequences, roughly 22% seen once. The sample taken for sequencing was PBMCs or a T cell subset sorted from them (not recorded which). The source of this sequence is an adult woman who had mild COVID-19 (a few samples of this study predate the infection). Cell type and time point are not known. The rearrangement uses TRBV3-1 and TRBJ1-1; TRBD1 matches at 8 bases. The CDR3 bases are TGTGCCAGCAGCCCGGACAGGGCCCGGGCTTCAGCTTTCTTT. Translated, it gives CASSPDRARASAFF.